A single sample is the source of the 5 T cell receptor beta chains below, sequenced in a study of blood T cell repertoires in COVID-19. Clones were sequenced by immunoSEQ multiplex PCR, and TCRdb holds only the in-frame ones, with some missing. The repertoire holds about 300,000 clones, with around 90% as singletons. Sequenced sample: peripheral blood. Receptors were obtained from a woman aged 25 to 39 with COVID-19, enrolled during active disease.

The V call is TRBV2, the J call TRBJ1-5; D not certain. V was trimmed by 5 bases and J by 1 base, leaving 15 bases between them. The germline V gene encodes CDR1 SNHLY and CDR2 FYNNEI. This CDR3 spans 16 amino acids. The CDR3 region is CASSSQWVTSNQPQHF. Here the CDR3 DNA reads TGTGCCAGCAGTTCACAGTGGGTTACAAGCAATCAGCCCCAGCATTTT.

This chain uses TRBV27 with TRBJ1-2; 10 nucleotides line up with TRBD1. The J segment lost 5 bases and the V segment lost 4 bases, leaving 7 bases of the junction unmatched. CDR1 MNHEY and CDR2 SMNVEV come from the germline V gene (reference sequence). The CDR3 length is 15 residues. In DNA, the CDR3 is TGTGCCAGCAGTTCACGGGACAGGGGTGGATATGGCTACACCTTC. This codes for CASSSRDRGGYGYTF.

This clone was recorded a few times. This chain connects TRBV7-9 to TRBJ1-2; D might be TRBD1 (5 bases). Trimming cost V 8 bases and J 8 bases, with 18 bases left between them. CDR3 size: 13 residues. Germline V gene lookup returns CDR1 SEHNR and CDR2 FQNEAQ (reference sequence). For the CDR3, the DNA is TGTGCCAGCCGCCCCGGAGGGGCAGGGGGCTACACCTTC. Protein: CASRPGGAGGYTF. Variable domain in full (rest from reference TRBV7-9 and TRBJ1-2): DTGVSQNPRHKITKRGQNVTFRCDPISEHNRLYWYRQTLGQGPEFLTYFQNEAQLEKSRLLSDRFSAERPKGSFSTLEIQRTEQGDSAMYLCASRPGGAGGYTFGSGTRLTVV.

The rearrangement joins TRBV30 to TRBJ1-2, with a weak D call TRBD1 (5 bases). Trimming removed 6 bases at V and 1 base at J, with 9 bases between. The CDR3 is 12 amino acids. Germline assignment: CDR1 GTSNPN and CDR2 SVGIG (reference sequence). Here the CDR3 reads CACVRVNYGYTF. As DNA, the CDR3 is TGTGCCTGCGTCAGGGTTAACTATGGCTACACCTTC.

V usage is TRBV28 and J usage is TRBJ2-1, with 11 bases identical to TRBD2. CDR1 MDHEN and CDR2 SYDVKM come from the germline V gene. This CDR3 spans 13 amino acids. After removal of 10 bases from V and 9 bases from J, the junction contained 8 bases not matched to a gene. CDR3: CATATSGTAEQFF. The CDR3 DNA reads TGTGCCACCGCGACTAGCGGGACCGCTGAGCAGTTCTTC.